The 16 T cell receptor beta chains below come from one sample, sequenced in a study of control samples from healthy donors and cancer patients. Clones were sequenced by immunoSEQ multiplex PCR, and TCRdb holds only the in-frame ones, with some missing. The sample records 150,000 or so clones, about 93% being singletons. Sequenced input: blood. These receptors came from a man between 35 and 55 years old in good health.

The V call is TRBV10-1, the J call TRBJ1-2; the D is unclear. V was clipped by 2 bases and J by 4 bases, with 8 bases between them. Germline-derived CDR1 and CDR2 are WNHNN and SYGVQD (reference sequence). This CDR3 contains 13 residues. The CDR3 here is CASSEMESYGYTF. CDR3 sequence (DNA): TGCGCCAGCAGTGAGATGGAGAGCTATGGCTACACCTTC.

The V gene is TRBV7-2, the J gene TRBJ2-3; 9 positions agree with TRBD2. The CDR3 is made up of 16 amino acids. The V gene's germline CDR1 is SGHTA and CDR2 FQGNSA. The J segment lost 4 bases and the V segment lost 2 bases, leaving 7 bases of the junction unmatched. As DNA, the CDR3 is TGTGCCAGCAGCTTATCCCCTAGCGGGGTTTCAGATACGCAGTATTTT. Protein sequence: CASSLSPSGVSDTQYF.

J is TRBJ2-7 and V is TRBV27; 10 bases match TRBD1. The V and J ends lost 5 bases and 3 bases, in that order; junction bases with no gene match: 4. CDR3 length equals 14 residues. CDR1 is MNHEY and CDR2 is SMNVEV in the germline V gene (reference sequence). CDR3 region: CASSRTGGHYEQYF. As DNA, the CDR3 is TGTGCCAGCAGTCGGACAGGGGGACACTACGAGCAGTACTTC.

The chain carries TRBV27 and TRBJ2-1, with 8 bases fitting TRBD2. The germline V gene encodes CDR1 MNHEY and CDR2 SMNVEV (reference sequence). Unmatched junction bases numbered 15, after V lost 6 bases and J lost 8 bases. This CDR3 region has 16 residues. CDR3 sequence: CASSQSGIAGWDEQFF. CDR3 DNA sequence: TGTGCCAGCAGCCAAAGCGGGATAGCGGGGTGGGATGAGCAGTTCTTC.

The J gene is TRBJ1-4, the V gene TRBV7-9; unclear D gene. The CDR3 length is 17 residues. V gave up 5 bases and J gave up 4 bases, with 20 bases separating them. From germline, CDR1 is SEHNR and CDR2 FQNEAQ (reference sequence). As DNA, the CDR3 is TGTGCCAGCAGCCCCTCGTTCCGGGATCAGGATAATGAAAAACTGTTTTTT. Amino acids: CASSPSFRDQDNEKLFF.

The rearrangement uses TRBV7-9 and TRBJ2-1, with 9 bases identical to TRBD2. Trimming took 4 bases from V and 9 from J; bases not matched to a gene: 4. In germline, CDR1 is SEHNR, CDR2 FQNEAQ (reference sequence). The CDR3 spans 13 residues. The CDR3: CASSSSGVSEQFF. CDR3 nucleotide sequence: TGTGCCAGCAGCTCTAGCGGGGTGAGTGAGCAGTTCTTC.

The gene calls are TRBV5-1 and TRBJ1-3, with D uncertain. Trimming stripped 0 bases from V and 0 bases from J, with 10 bases between. This CDR3 is built from 16 residues. CDR1 is SGHRS and CDR2 is YFSETQ in the germline V gene. The CDR3 region has the DNA TGCGCCAGCAGCTTGGCCGGTCCCCTCTCTGGAAACACCATATATTTT. This translates into CASSLAGPLSGNTIYF.

The chain is built from TRBV7-3 and TRBJ1-2, with a weak D call TRBD1 (5 bases). V was trimmed by 1 base and J by 8 bases, leaving 11 bases between them. Germline loops: CDR1 SGHTA, CDR2 FQGTGA. The CDR3 sequence is 13 residues long. This chain's CDR3 is CASSLMGVGGYTF. CDR3 DNA: TGTGCCAGCAGCTTAATGGGGGTAGGAGGCTACACCTTC. The complete variable domain, with remaining parts taken from reference TRBV7-3 and TRBJ1-2, reads GAGVSQTPSNKVTEKGKYVELRCDPISGHTALYWYRQSLGQGPEFLIYFQGTGAADDSGLPNDRFFAVRPEGSVSTLKIQRTERGDSAVYLCASSLMGVGGYTFGSGTRLTVV.

The DNA of the CDR3 is TGTGCCAGCAGCTTCAAAACCGGGACTAGCGACACCGGGGAGCTGTTTTTT. Translated, it gives CASSFKTGTSDTGELFF. The V gene is TRBV5-6, the J gene TRBJ2-2; 10 bases match TRBD2. CDR1 is SGHDT and CDR2 is YYEEEE in the germline V gene. V was clipped by 2 bases and J by 3 bases; unmatched bases: 7. This CDR3 is 17 amino acids long.

This clone has ten or more counts. This rearrangement joins TRBV2 to TRBJ2-2; 7 nucleotides align to TRBD2. Per germline, CDR1 SNHLY and CDR2 FYNNEI. With V trimmed by 8 bases and J by 5 bases, 8 bases remained unmatched. CDR3 size: 14 residues. This CDR3 is CASAGTKYTGELFF. CDR3 sequence (DNA): TGTGCCAGCGCCGGGACTAAGTATACCGGGGAGCTGTTTTTT.

CDR3 DNA sequence: TGTGCCAGCAGCGACAGAAACACCGGGGAGCTGTTTTTT. Translation gives CASSDRNTGELFF. This chain joins TRBV6-5 and TRBJ2-2; weak D call: TRBD1 (5 bases). Germline V lookup: CDR1 MNHEY, CDR2 SVGAGI. Trimming shortened V by 6 bases and J by 2 bases, and 7 bases separated the two germline ends. The CDR3 contains 13 residues.

The rearrangement links TRBV18 to TRBJ2-1; D not certain. This CDR3 is built from 11 residues. The V end lost 4 bases, the J end lost 8 bases, and 6 bases lay between the germline ends. Germline CDR1 KGHSH, CDR2 LQKENI. The CDR3 sequence: CASSQEHEQFF. The CDR3 region has the DNA TGTGCCAGCTCACAGGAACATGAGCAGTTCTTC.

The chain carries TRBV2 and TRBJ2-5, with 8 nucleotides matching TRBD1. With 6 bases clipped from V and 4 bases from J, the junction kept 7 bases outside the gene matches. The length of the CDR3 is 14 residues. Germline assignment: CDR1 SNHLY and CDR2 FYNNEI. As DNA, the CDR3 is TGTGCCAGCAGGAGACAGGGGAGCGGAGAGACCCAGTACTTC. Its protein is CASRRQGSGETQYF.

The rearrangement joins TRBV7-2 to TRBJ2-1, with D perhaps matching TRBD2 (5 bases). Germline V gene sequence: CDR1 SGHTA, CDR2 FQGNSA. The CDR3 sequence is 12 residues long. V was clipped by 7 bases and J by 7 bases, with 11 bases between them. CDR3 amino acids: CASTQRPNEQFF. CDR3 sequence (DNA): TGTGCCAGCACCCAGCGGCCAAATGAGCAGTTCTTC. The variable domain in full, completed from reference TRBV7-2 and TRBJ2-1, reads GAGVSQSPSNKVTEKGKDVELRCDPISGHTALYWYRQSLGQGLEFLIYFQGNSAPDKSGLPSDRFSAERTGGSVSTLTIQRTQQEDSAVYLCASTQRPNEQFFGPGTRLTVL.

The genes are TRBV4-1 and TRBJ1-2, with a possible D match to TRBD1 (6 bases). The V gene lost 4 bases and the J gene lost 7 bases, with 19 bases spanning the gap. This CDR3 has 15 residues. CDR1 and CDR2 (germline): MGHRA, YSYEKL. The CDR3 is CASSPDTGLRGGYTF. CDR3 nucleotides: TGCGCCAGCAGCCCCGATACAGGGTTGCGGGGTGGCTACACCTTC.

This chain joins TRBV14 and TRBJ1-6; D is undetermined. The CDR3 length is 14 residues. The V end was cut by 5 bases, the J end by 3 bases, with 8 bases between. Germline CDR1 SGHDN, CDR2 FVKESK. CDR3 nucleotide sequence: TGTGCCAGCAGCTTAAGTATCTATAATTCACCCCTCCACTTT. This sequence encodes CASSLSIYNSPLHF.